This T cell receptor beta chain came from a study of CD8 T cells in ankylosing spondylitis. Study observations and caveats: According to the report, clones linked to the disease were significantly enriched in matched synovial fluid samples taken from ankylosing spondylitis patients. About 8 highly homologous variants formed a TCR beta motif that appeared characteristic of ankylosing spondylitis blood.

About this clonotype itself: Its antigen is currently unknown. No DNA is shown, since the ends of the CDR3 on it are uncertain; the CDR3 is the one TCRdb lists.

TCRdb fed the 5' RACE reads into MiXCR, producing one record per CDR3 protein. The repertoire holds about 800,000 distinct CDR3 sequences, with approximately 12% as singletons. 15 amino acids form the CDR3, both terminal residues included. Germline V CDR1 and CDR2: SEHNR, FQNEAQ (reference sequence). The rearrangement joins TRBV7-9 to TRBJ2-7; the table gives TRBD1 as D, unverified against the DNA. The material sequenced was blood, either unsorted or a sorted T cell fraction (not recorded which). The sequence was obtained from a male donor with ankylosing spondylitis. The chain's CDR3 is CASSSWGAGSLLEYF.